This T cell receptor (beta chain) comes out of a study of tumor-infiltrating lymphocytes in primary liver carcinoma. Study outcomes and limitations: With p = 0.039, the top-250-clone fraction in tumors significantly exceeded that in blood.

It was from around 18-30 mg of unsorted bulk tissue that RNA and DNA were co-extracted. Notes on this clonotype: The antigen remains undetermined.

CDR3 length: 14 residues. V was trimmed by 8 bases and J by 0 bases, leaving 14 bases between them. Germline lookup yields CDR1 DFQATT and CDR2 SNEGSKA (reference sequence). The researchers produced TCR beta cDNA from roughly 500 ng total RNA with a constant-region primer. Three-round nested multiplex PCR performed with slightly modified ARM-PCR produced the TCR beta libraries. A C-beta reverse primer was combined with TRBV1-TRBV30 forward primers in the first two PCR rounds, and each round had roughly 11 cycles. One entry per CDR3 protein, called by TCRdb with MiXCR from the multiplex PCR reads. The sample holds just under 95,000 distinct CDR3 sequences, just over 65% seen once.

The source is a man between 40 and 49 years old with primary liver carcinoma and hepatitis B virus infection. The chain carries TRBV20-1 and TRBJ2-1, with D perhaps matching TRBD1 (5 bases). The sequencing sample was made of tumor-adjacent normal liver tissue. In DNA, the CDR3 is TGCAGTACAAGAGATGGACACTCCTACAATGAGCAGTTCTTC. It specifies CSTRDGHSYNEQFF.